A selection of T cell receptor beta chains follows, all from one sample in a study of cytomegalovirus exposure and HLA in healthy donors. Method: immunoSEQ multiplex PCR; TCRdb's copy keeps in-frame clones and lacks some. The sample yields some 150,000 clones, around 87% seen once. The sequencing input was PBMCs. These receptors originate from a woman in her twenties or thirties in good health and CMV-seronegative. Both conserved end residues are part of each CDR3. The order of the fields is clone size, V gene, J gene, D gene, CDR3 DNA, CDR3 protein. The D gene is left open where the match is weak. For some rows the clone size is stated as once, few or many, or as a class when expanded; others skip it.

NA	TRBV6-5	TRBJ1-5	TRBD1	TGTGCCAGCAGCCCCCAGGGGGCTAATCAGCCCCAGCATTTT	CASSPQGANQPQHF
NA	TRBV19	TRBJ2-7	TRBD1	TGTGCCAGTAGACCGTGGACAGGGGCCTACGAGCAGTACTTC	CASRPWTGAYEQYF
NA	TRBV7-9	TRBJ2-7	NA	TGTGCCAGCAGCCCCACAGGGCTTTCCTACGAGCAGTACTTC	CASSPTGLSYEQYF
once	TRBV5-1	TRBJ2-1	TRBD2	TGCGCCAGCAGCAGGCGACTAGCGGGAGGGGATGAGCAGTTCTTC	CASSRRLAGGDEQFF
NA	TRBV7-3	TRBJ1-1	NA	TGTGCCAGCAGCTTAGGGGGGGGCACTGAAGCTTTCTTT	CASSLGGGTEAFF
NA	TRBV19	TRBJ2-1	TRBD2	TGTGCCAGTAGTCCCGTAGCGGGAGGAGTGAACAATGAGCAGTTCTTC	CASSPVAGGVNNEQFF
NA	TRBV7-2	TRBJ1-1	NA	TGTGCCAGCAGCTTAGTCAAGGGGCAGGAAGCTTTCTTT	CASSLVKGQEAFF
NA	TRBV30	TRBJ2-6	NA	TGTGCCCTGGGTGGTTGGAACAGGCCTACCTCTGGGGCCAACGTCCTGACTTTC	CALGGWNRPTSGANVLTF
NA	TRBV4-1	TRBJ2-1	TRBD1	TGCGCCAGCAGCCCTACAGGGGGGACGGGACCCTACAATGAGCAGTTCTTC	CASSPTGGTGPYNEQFF
NA	TRBV6-6	TRBJ1-1	TRBD1	TGTGCCAGCAGTTACGACAGGGGGGTCACTGAAGCTTTCTTT	CASSYDRGVTEAFF
NA	TRBV10-3	TRBJ1-2	TRBD1	TGTGCCATCAGTGAAAGACAGGGGCCCAGGAGTGACTATGGCTACACCTTC	CAISERQGPRSDYGYTF
NA	TRBV29-1	TRBJ2-5	NA	TGCAGCGTCGTCGGGCGGGGAGGTGAGGAGACCCAGTACTTC	CSVVGRGGEETQYF
NA	TRBV30	TRBJ1-2	NA	TGTGCCTGGAGGGGCTCAGTAGCTAACTATGGCTACACCTTC	CAWRGSVANYGYTF
NA	TRBV30	TRBJ2-5	TRBD2	TGTGCCTGGAGTTACCCCGGGACTAGCAGCGAGACCCAGTACTTC	CAWSYPGTSSETQYF
NA	TRBV19	TRBJ2-2	NA	TGTGCCAGTAGTATATCTGGGGCCACCGGGGAGCTGTTTTTT	CASSISGATGELFF
NA	TRBV7-6	TRBJ2-1	TRBD2	TGTGCCAGCAGCAGCGGGACTAACAATGAGCAGTTCTTC	CASSSGTNNEQFF
many	TRBV5-6	TRBJ1-6	NA	TGTGCCAGCAGCAACCCTGGACTTCGAGGGAATTCACCCCTCCACTTT	CASSNPGLRGNSPLHF
once	TRBV7-9	TRBJ2-6	NA	TGTGCCAGCAGCTGGGCTTTCAGGGTTTTCGCCTCTGGGGCCAACGTCCTGACTTTC	CASSWAFRVFASGANVLTF
NA	TRBV30	TRBJ2-7	NA	TGTGCCTGGGCCTTCGCCGGCGAGCAGTACTTC	CAWAFAGEQYF
once	TRBV7-2	TRBJ2-7	TRBD2	TGTGCCAGCAGCAGACCCGGGACTAGCAGCTTCTACGAGCAGTACTTC	CASSRPGTSSFYEQYF
NA	TRBV4-2	TRBJ2-3	NA	TGTGCCAGCAGCCAAGATCGGCGGGGGCCCACAGATACGCAGTATTTT	CASSQDRRGPTDTQYF
NA	TRBV12-2	TRBJ1-6	NA	TGTGCAAGTCGCAAAAAACAGGGCACACCCCTCCACTTT	CASRKKQGTPLHF
NA	TRBV5-4	TRBJ2-7	TRBD2	TGTGCCAGCAGCTTGGCCGGGGGGGCGTACGAGCAGTACTTC	CASSLAGGAYEQYF
once	TRBV19	TRBJ2-7	TRBD1	TGTGCCAGTAGTGCCTCCATCTTTCCGGGACAGGGGATTCCCTACGAGCAGTACTTC	CASSASIFPGQGIPYEQYF
NA	TRBV28	TRBJ2-1	TRBD1	TGTGCCAGCACCCCGACCGGGACAGGGGGCGGGAATGAGCAGTTCTTC	CASTPTGTGGGNEQFF
NA	TRBV16	TRBJ2-3	NA	TGTGCCAGCAGCCAATTATACAGGAGCACAGATACGCAGTATTTT	CASSQLYRSTDTQYF
NA	TRBV18	TRBJ1-2	NA	TGTGCCAGCTCACCACCCGGCAGGCCCTATGGCTACACCTTC	CASSPPGRPYGYTF
NA	TRBV4-1	TRBJ2-5	NA	TGCGCCAGCAGCCAAGAAGGACTTCAAGAGACCCAGTACTTC	CASSQEGLQETQYF
few	TRBV4-3	TRBJ1-4	NA	TGCGCCAGCAGCCAAGATCCCAGTAATGAAAAACTGTTTTTT	CASSQDPSNEKLFF
NA	TRBV9	TRBJ2-1	TRBD2	TGTGCCAGCAGCTCCAGCGGGAGCTCCTACAATGAGCAGTTCTTC	CASSSSGSSYNEQFF
NA	TRBV19	TRBJ1-4	NA	TGTGCCAGTTCTTTGACTAATGAAAAACTGTTTTTT	CASSLTNEKLFF
NA	TRBV28	TRBJ2-7	NA	TGTGCCAGCAGTTTACGGGTAGAAGGTTACGAGCAGTACTTC	CASSLRVEGYEQYF
once	TRBV18	TRBJ1-2	TRBD1	TGTGCCAGCTCACCGGGACAGGGAGATGGCTACACCTTC	CASSPGQGDGYTF
few	TRBV5-6	TRBJ1-5	TRBD1	TGTGCCAGCAGCCACAGGGGGTACTGGAATCAGCCCCAGCATTTT	CASSHRGYWNQPQHF
NA	TRBV7-2	TRBJ2-7	NA	TGTGCCAGCAGCTTGTGGACCAGGGACGAGCAGTACTTC	CASSLWTRDEQYF
NA	TRBV18	TRBJ2-5	TRBD1	TGTGCCAGCTCACCACCCCCCCCGGACAGGGGTGGGACCCAGTACTTC	CASSPPPPDRGGTQYF
NA	TRBV9	TRBJ2-3	NA	TGTGCCAGCAGCGTAGAAGGGGTCTCTTTCGCAGATACGCAGTATTTT	CASSVEGVSFADTQYF
NA	TRBV19	TRBJ2-5	TRBD1	TGTGCCAGTGCCGTAACCGGGACAGGGGGAGAGACCCAGTACTTC	CASAVTGTGGETQYF
NA	TRBV21-1	TRBJ2-3	NA	TGTGCCAGCGCCGGGACAGGGGCTACAGATACGCAGTATTTT	CASAGTGATDTQYF
NA	TRBV7-9	TRBJ2-2	NA	TGTGCCAGCAGCTTAGACGGGAGTATATCTGAGGAGCTGTTTTTT	CASSLDGSISEELFF
NA	TRBV27	TRBJ1-5	NA	TGTGCCAGCAGTTTATCAAGGGGAAAGCCTCACTTTTTT	CASSLSRGKPHFF
NA	TRBV5-1	TRBJ1-6	TRBD1	TGCGCCAGTCGGACAGGCGGGTCCTATAATTCACCCCTCCACTTT	CASRTGGSYNSPLHF
NA	TRBV19	TRBJ1-5	NA	TGTGCCAGTAGTGCCAGGGTCCAATGGGTTCAGCCCCAGCATTTT	CASSARVQWVQPQHF
NA	TRBV14	TRBJ2-7	NA	TGTGCCAGCAGCCTCCCGGACAGCTCCTACGAGCAGTACTTC	CASSLPDSSYEQYF
NA	TRBV9	TRBJ2-5	TRBD2	TGTGCCAGCAGCGTGGGACTAGCGGGGAGTAACGCGGCTCAAGAGACCCAGTACTTC	CASSVGLAGSNAAQETQYF
NA	TRBV9	TRBJ2-5	TRBD2	TGTGCCAGCAGCGTGCGGCCGGGACTAGCGGGGTTGTGGGAGACCCAGTACTTC	CASSVRPGLAGLWETQYF
few	TRBV10-3	TRBJ1-5	TRBD1	TGTGCCACGTCGAGCGGGACAGGGGTCCAGCCCCAGCATTTT	CATSSGTGVQPQHF
NA	TRBV30	TRBJ1-4	NA	TGTGCCTGGAGCGAGGGACTAGCAACTAATGAAAAACTGTTTTTT	CAWSEGLATNEKLFF
NA	TRBV2	TRBJ1-5	NA	TGTGCCAGCGTTTGGACACCCAATCAGCCCCAGCATTTT	CASVWTPNQPQHF
few	TRBV7-9	TRBJ2-7	TRBD2	TGTGCCAGCAGCCCGACTAGCGGGTTTTACGAGCAGTACTTC	CASSPTSGFYEQYF
NA	TRBV5-1	TRBJ2-7	TRBD2	TGCGCCAGCAGCTTGGAGGCTAGCGGGAAGGGGGGGCAGTACTTC	CASSLEASGKGGQYF
few	TRBV10-3	TRBJ2-7	TRBD2	TGTGCCATCAGTGATCTACAGCGGGGAGGCTACGAGCAGTACTTC	CAISDLQRGGYEQYF
once	TRBV28	TRBJ2-1	TRBD2	TGTGCCAGCAGTCCCTCCCGTGGTAGCGGGGGCGATGAGCAGTTCTTC	CASSPSRGSGGDEQFF
NA	TRBV29-1	TRBJ1-5	NA	TGCAGCGTGCGGGACTCGAGCAATCAGCCCCAGCATTTT	CSVRDSSNQPQHF